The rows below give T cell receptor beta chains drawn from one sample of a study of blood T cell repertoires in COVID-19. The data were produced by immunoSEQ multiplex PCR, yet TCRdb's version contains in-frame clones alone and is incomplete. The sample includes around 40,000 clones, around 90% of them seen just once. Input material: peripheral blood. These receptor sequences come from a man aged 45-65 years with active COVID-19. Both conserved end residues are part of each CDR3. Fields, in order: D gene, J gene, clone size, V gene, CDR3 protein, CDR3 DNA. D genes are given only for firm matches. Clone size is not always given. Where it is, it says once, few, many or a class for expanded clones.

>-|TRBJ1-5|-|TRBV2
CASSEQGNQPQHF
TGTGCCAGCAGTGAACAGGGCAATCAGCCCCAGCATTTT
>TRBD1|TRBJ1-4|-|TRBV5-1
CASSFGTVDEKLFF
TGCGCCAGCAGCTTCGGGACAGTAGATGAAAAACTGTTTTTT
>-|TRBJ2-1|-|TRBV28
CASTLAGLNEQFF
TGTGCCAGCACTCTGGCGGGCCTCAATGAGCAGTTCTTC
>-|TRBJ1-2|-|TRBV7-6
CASSLSGEDGYTF
TGTGCCAGCAGCTTATCCGGGGAAGATGGCTACACCTTC
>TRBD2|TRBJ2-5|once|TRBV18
CASSPIQGAGDPRGETQYF
TGTGCCAGCTCACCAATCCAGGGAGCGGGAGACCCCCGAGGGGAGACCCAGTACTTC
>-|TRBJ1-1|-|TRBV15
CATSPSGSRMNTEAFF
TGTGCCACCAGCCCCTCGGGAAGCAGGATGAACACTGAAGCTTTCTTT
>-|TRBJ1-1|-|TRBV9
CASSVEGRANTEAFF
TGTGCCAGCAGCGTAGAAGGCAGGGCGAACACTGAAGCTTTCTTT
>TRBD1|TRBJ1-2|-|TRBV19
CASSTGQFGSGYTF
TGTGCCAGTAGCACGGGACAGTTTGGGTCGGGCTACACCTTC
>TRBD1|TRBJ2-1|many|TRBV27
CASTSGTDNEQFF
TGTGCCAGCACCTCCGGGACAGACAATGAGCAGTTCTTC
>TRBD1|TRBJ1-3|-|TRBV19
CASSRRQGAAGNTIYF
TGTGCCAGTAGTAGGCGACAGGGGGCGGCTGGAAACACCATATATTTT
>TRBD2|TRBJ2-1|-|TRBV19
CASSIRTSGSRFF
TGTGCCAGTAGTATCCGGACTAGCGGGAGTCGGTTCTTC
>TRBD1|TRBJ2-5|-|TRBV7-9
CASSFFGTALSETQYF
TGTGCCAGCAGCTTTTTCGGGACAGCGTTGTCAGAGACCCAGTACTTC
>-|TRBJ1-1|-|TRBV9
CASSPRENTEAFF
TGTGCCAGCAGCCCGCGGGAGAACACTGAAGCTTTCTTT
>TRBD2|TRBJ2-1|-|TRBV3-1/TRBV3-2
CASNGGEYEQFF
TGTGCCAGCAACGGGGGGGAGTATGAGCAGTTCTTC
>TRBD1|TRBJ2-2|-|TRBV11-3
CASSDGQGRAGELFF
TGTGCCAGCAGTGACGGACAGGGCAGGGCCGGGGAGCTGTTTTTT
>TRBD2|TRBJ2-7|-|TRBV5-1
CASSLGLASYEQYF
TGCGCCAGCAGCTTGGGACTAGCCTCCTACGAGCAGTACTTC
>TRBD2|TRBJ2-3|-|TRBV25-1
CASSFPSGRAGDTQYF
TGTGCCAGCAGTTTCCCTAGCGGGAGGGCCGGAGATACGCAGTATTTT
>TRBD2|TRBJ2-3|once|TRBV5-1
CASSARTSGSTGDTQYF
TGCGCCAGCAGCGCCAGGACTAGCGGGAGTACGGGAGATACGCAGTATTTT
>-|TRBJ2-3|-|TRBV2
CASNPIADTDTQYF
TGTGCCAGCAATCCTATAGCGGACACAGATACGCAGTATTTT
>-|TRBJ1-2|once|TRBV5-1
CASSLGESNYGYTF
TGCGCCAGCAGCTTGGGAGAATCTAACTATGGCTACACCTTC
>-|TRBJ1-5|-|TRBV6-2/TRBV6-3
CASSPDFGAGPKSQPQHF
TGTGCCAGCAGTCCAGACTTTGGTGCTGGTCCCAAATCTCAGCCCCAGCATTTT
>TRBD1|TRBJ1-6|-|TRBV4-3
CASSRLEGAYNSPLHF
TGCGCCAGCAGCCGGCTAGAGGGGGCTTATAATTCACCCCTCCACTTT
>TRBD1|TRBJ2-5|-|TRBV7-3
CASSLVGGEETQYF
TGTGCCAGCAGCTTAGTAGGGGGCGAGGAGACCCAGTACTTC
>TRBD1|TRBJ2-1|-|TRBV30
CAWTRDRVRGYNEQFF
TGTGCCTGGACCCGGGACAGGGTTAGGGGATACAATGAGCAGTTCTTC
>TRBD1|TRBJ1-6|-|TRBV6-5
CASISGQGGNSPLHF
TGTGCCAGCATTTCCGGACAGGGAGGCAATTCACCCCTCCACTTT
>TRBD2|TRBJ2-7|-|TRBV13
CASSLDGGGSYEQYF
TGTGCCAGCAGCTTAGATGGCGGGGGTTCCTACGAGCAGTACTTC
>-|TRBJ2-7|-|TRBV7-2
CASSPSLRGNEQYF
TGTGCCAGCAGCCCGTCCCTACGCGGAAACGAGCAGTACTTC
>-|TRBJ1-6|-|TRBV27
CASSPSGQFLHSPLHF
TGTGCCAGCAGCCCCTCAGGACAATTCTTACATTCACCCCTCCACTTT
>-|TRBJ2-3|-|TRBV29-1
CSVVAADTQYF
TGCAGCGTAGTAGCAGCAGATACGCAGTATTTT
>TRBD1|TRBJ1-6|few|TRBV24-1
CATSDFRDRIPPLHF
TGTGCCACCAGTGACTTCCGGGACAGGATCCCACCCCTCCACTTT
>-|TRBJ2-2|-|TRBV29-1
CSVEDLGHETGELFF
TGCAGCGTTGAAGATCTTGGACACGAGACCGGGGAGCTGTTTTTT
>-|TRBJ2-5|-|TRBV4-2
CASSQGWGEETQYF
TGTGCCAGCAGCCAAGGGTGGGGGGAAGAGACCCAGTACTTC